This T cell receptor beta chain came from a study of T cells in Graves' hyperthyroidism and ophthalmopathy. TCR beta CDR3 regions were amplified from RNA transcripts. The HTBI primer set was used in a first-round RT-PCR of the TCR CDR3. TCRdb re-analysed the multiplex PCR reads in MiXCR, keeping a single row per CDR3 protein. This sample has 300,000 to 450,000 distinct CDR3 sequences, with about 12% found just once. Looked up from germline, CDR1 is SQVTM and CDR2 is ANQGSEA. This CDR3 is 18 amino acids long. Germline trimming cut 3 bases from V and 3 bases from J; bases unmatched to any gene: 17. Patients between 18 and 65 years old had hyperthyroidism, newly diagnosed and lasting under 2 months. The study excluded patients with uncontrolled infection, other autoimmune disease, pregnancy or lactation. For the diagnoses, clinical symptoms, serum thyroxine and TRAb, thyroid ultrasound and orbital computed tomography were used.

This clonotype was seen ten or more times. The gene calls are TRBV29-1 and TRBJ2-1; TRBD2 agrees at 7 bases. This clonotype was obtained from a woman under 30 with Graves' hyperthyroidism. Sequences were obtained from blood. The CDR3 DNA reads TGCAGCGTTGATGGGGGTCTAGCGGAGGGTACGAACTACAATGAGCAGTTCTTC. It yields the protein CSVDGGLAEGTNYNEQFF.